Below are 14 T cell receptor beta chains sequenced from a single sample in a study of CD8 T cells in Susac syndrome. The authors reverse transcribed roughly 0.5 to 1 ug RNA with random hexamers. From the immunoSEQ multiplex PCR reads, TCRdb called clonotypes with MiXCR, one entry per CDR3 protein. This sample has about 47,000 distinct CDR3 sequences, with 85% to 95% found just once. The sequencing sample was made of CD8+ T cells from PBMCs. The receptors derive from a human donor in good health.

The rearrangement joins TRBV2 to TRBJ2-5, with D tentatively TRBD1 (5 bases). CDR1 and CDR2 (germline): SNHLY, FYNNEI. This CDR3 is built from 14 residues. The V and J ends lost 3 bases and 2 bases respectively, with 10 bases between them. The CDR3 sequence is CASSELGEQETQYF. CDR3 in DNA: TGTGCCAGCAGTGAGCTAGGGGAACAAGAGACCCAGTACTTC.

This clonotype came up a few times. The rearrangement links TRBV12-3 or TRBV12-4 to TRBJ1-2, with 11 bases identical to TRBD1. Losses at the gene ends were 5 bases for V and 7 bases for J; bases not matched to a gene: 3. The CDR3 runs to 13 residues. The chain's CDR3 is CASSGDRGGGYTF. CDR3 DNA sequence: TGTGCCAGCAGTGGGGACAGGGGGGGTGGCTACACCTTC.

The chain couples TRBV6-1 to TRBJ2-1, with unresolved D. This CDR3 comprises 13 residues. V was trimmed by 3 bases and J by 7 bases, leaving 10 bases between them. Germline CDR1 and CDR2: MNHNS and SASEGT. The CDR3 sequence: CASSDRKGNEQFF. The CDR3 nucleotides are TGTGCCAGCAGTGACAGGAAAGGGAATGAGCAGTTCTTC.

The table lists this clonotype with a count of one. The rearrangement joins TRBV7-9 to TRBJ2-5; D possibly corresponds to TRBD2 (6 bases). The CDR3 contains 16 residues. Trimming removed 3 bases at V and 3 bases at J, with 17 bases between. From germline, CDR1 is SEHNR and CDR2 FQNEAQ (reference sequence). The CDR3 DNA reads TGTGCCAGCAGCTTGGACTACACCCTTTTAGAAGAGACCCAGTACTTC. This gives the protein CASSLDYTLLEETQYF.

The genes are TRBV27 and TRBJ1-2; D might be TRBD1 (5 bases). With 6 bases removed from V and 8 bases from J, the gap between germline ends came to 16 bases. Germline loops: CDR1 MNHEY, CDR2 SMNVEV (reference sequence). There are 13 residues in the CDR3. CDR3 region: CASSRGLSGGYTF. CDR3 nucleotide sequence: TGTGCCAGCAGCCGGGGACTTTCGGGGGGCTACACCTTC.

This clonotype was observed a handful of times. This sequence joins TRBV29-1 and TRBJ2-7, with 8 bases aligning to TRBD1. Per the germline V gene, CDR1 is SQVTM and CDR2 is ANQGSEA. The trim removed 3 bases at V and 0 bases at J, leaving 4 bases unmatched. This CDR3 has 14 residues. The CDR3 coding sequence is TGCAGCGTTGATACGGGACAGGACTCCTACGAGCAGTACTTC. As protein: CSVDTGQDSYEQYF.

This rearrangement joins TRBV27 to TRBJ1-2; D ambiguous. CDR1 is MNHEY, CDR2 SMNVEV, per germline (reference sequence). The CDR3 has 16 amino acids. Trimming took 5 bases from V and 4 from J, leaving 20 bases between them. CDR3 DNA sequence: TGTGCCAGCAGTCCCTACATGTCCTACCAGGCCTATGGCTACACCTTC. Its translation is CASSPYMSYQAYGYTF.

The chain has TRBV18 and TRBJ2-4; D might be TRBD1 or TRBD2, each matching 5 bases. The V gene lost 0 bases and the J gene lost 4 bases, with 7 bases spanning the gap. This CDR3 region has 14 residues. From germline, CDR1 is KGHSH and CDR2 LQKENI. DNA for the CDR3: TGTGCCAGCTCACCACCGGGACCGAAAAACATTCAGTACTTC. Translation gives CASSPPGPKNIQYF.

This clonotype was counted a single time. V and J are TRBV19 and TRBJ1-1; no firm D call. V was cut by 7 bases and J by 8 bases, with 14 bases left in between. The CDR3 has 12 amino acids. Looked up from germline, CDR1 is LNHDA and CDR2 is SQIVND (reference sequence). The CDR3 sequence is CASKSAGREAFF. Here the CDR3 DNA reads TGTGCCAGTAAAAGTGCGGGCAGGGAAGCTTTCTTT.

The chain uses TRBV7-9 and TRBJ2-7; tentative D call: TRBD1 (5 bases). The CDR3 covers 15 residues. Between the trimmed V and J ends, which lost 1 base and 2 bases, there was a span of 12 bases. CDR1 is SEHNR and CDR2 is FQNEAQ in the germline V gene (reference sequence). CDR3 bases: TGTGCCAGCAGCTTAGGAGTGACAGACACCTACGAGCAGTACTTC. The encoded protein is CASSLGVTDTYEQYF.

The chain recombines TRBV5-4 with TRBJ2-5; either TRBD1 or TRBD2 may supply D (5 bases each). CDR3 length equals 15 residues. V lost 4 bases and J 2 bases, leaving 15 bases between the germline ends. Per the germline V gene, CDR1 is SGHNT and CDR2 is YYREEE (reference sequence). DNA of the CDR3: TGTGCCAGCAGCCCAGAGACAGCGGAGCAAGAGACCCAGTACTTC. The encoded protein is CASSPETAEQETQYF.

CDR3 in amino acids: CASSEGLAGRIITDTQYF. The CDR3 region has the DNA TGTGCCAGCAGTGAGGGACTAGCGGGAAGGATCATTACAGATACGCAGTATTTT. This rearrangement joins TRBV25-1 to TRBJ2-3, with 13 bases lining up with TRBD2. This CDR3 region has 18 residues. CDR1 and CDR2 (germline): MGHDK, SYGVNS. With 3 bases clipped from V and 3 bases from J, the junction kept 9 bases outside the gene matches.

The gene calls are TRBV5-4 and TRBJ2-7, with 13 positions matching TRBD2. Losses at the gene ends were 3 bases for V and 4 bases for J; bases not matched to a gene: 7. CDR1 and CDR2 from the germline V gene are SGHNT and YYREEE (reference sequence). This CDR3 region has 16 residues. CDR3 nucleotides: TGTGCCAGCAGCTCCCGGACTAGCGGGAGCATATACGAGCAGTACTTC. As protein: CASSSRTSGSIYEQYF.

The chain is built from TRBV29-1 and TRBJ1-2; D remains ambiguous. CDR3 length: 15 amino acids. CDR1 is SQVTM, CDR2 ANQGSEA, per germline. Trimming shortened V by 0 bases and J by 0 bases, and 11 bases separated the two germline ends. This CDR3 reads CSVEDLTAANYGYTF. The CDR3 DNA is TGCAGCGTTGAAGATCTAACTGCCGCTAACTATGGCTACACCTTC.